This T cell receptor beta chain was documented in a study of T cell responses to AZD1222 COVID-19 vaccine. Study-wide findings and caveats: Most donors were white British, females outnumbered males, and clonal diversity was possibly underestimated.

Assay used: immunoSEQ multiplex PCR; TCRdb lists only in-frame clones, some missing. The data hold 100,000 or so clones, with approximately 96% observed a single time. As regards this clone: Its antigen is still unknown.

The CDR3 sequence is 12 residues long. Germline CDR1 SGDLS, CDR2 YYNGEE. V was pared by 7 bases and J by 3 bases, with 7 bases between. The receptor was derived from an adult in good health. The J gene is TRBJ1-4, the V gene TRBV9, with a possible D match to TRBD1 (5 bases). Specimen: peripheral blood, collected on day 0 of AZD1222 vaccination. The CDR3 is CASGGANEKLFF. CDR3 in DNA: TGTGCCAGCGGAGGGGCTAATGAAAAACTGTTTTTT. Filled out from reference TRBV9 and TRBJ1-4, the complete variable domain reads DSGVTQTPKHLITATGQRVTLRCSPRSGDLSVYWYQQSLDQGLQFLIQYYNGEERAKGNILERFSAQQFPDLHSELNLSSLELGDSALYFCASGGANEKLFFGSGTQLSVL.